The clone carrying this T cell receptor (beta chain) was counted ten times or more. The antigen remains unidentified. The data originate from a study of metastatic and nonmetastatic thyroid tumors. Whole-study context: A comparison of repertoires was made across blood and tumor or nodule tissue from malignant and benign thyroid patients.

The study's findings and limits: According to reports, the diversity of TCR beta was significantly higher in malignant thyroid tumors than in benign nodules, and this held in both blood and tumor samples.

Study processing details: Clinicopathological groups of papillary thyroid cancer showed CDR3 differences that were used to build a distant-metastasis classifier. TCRdb reanalyzed the PCR reads via MiXCR. The V and J calls and clone size come from TCRdb's table, not from the authors' own analysis. This sample yields approximately 30,000 clones, of which around 14% are seen a single time; less than 20% belongs to the top ten. The germline V gene encodes CDR1 SEHNR and CDR2 FQNEAQ (reference sequence). The length of the CDR3 is 14 residues. Trimming shortened V by 4 bases and J by 5 bases, and 11 bases separated the two germline ends. Patients had received no treatment of any kind before thyroid surgery.

The gene calls are TRBV7-9 and TRBJ2-2; D remains unclear. Material: blood. The TCR was taken from a male donor with papillary thyroid cancer or a benign thyroid nodule (not recorded which). Some clones in this sample may be carry-over from other donors' samples. DNA of the CDR3: TGTGCCAGCAGCTCGCCCCGGGCGACCGGGGAGCTGTTTTTT. Protein: CASSSPRATGELFF.